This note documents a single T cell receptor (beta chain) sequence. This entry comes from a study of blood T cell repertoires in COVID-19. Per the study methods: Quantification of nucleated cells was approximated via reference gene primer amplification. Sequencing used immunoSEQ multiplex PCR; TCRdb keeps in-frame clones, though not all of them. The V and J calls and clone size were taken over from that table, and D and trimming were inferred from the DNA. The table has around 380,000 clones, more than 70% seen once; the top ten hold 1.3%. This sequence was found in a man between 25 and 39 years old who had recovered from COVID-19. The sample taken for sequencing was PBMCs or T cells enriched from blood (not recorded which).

The CDR3 loop reads CASSLTYQGTDTQYF. The DNA for the CDR3 is TGCGCCAGCAGCCTCACCTACCAGGGGACGGATACGCAGTATTTT. This chain uses TRBV4-1 with TRBJ2-3, with a possible D match to TRBD1 (6 bases). Deletions cut 4 bases from V and 6 bases from J, with 17 bases between. The CDR3 spans 15 residues. CDR1 is MGHRA, CDR2 YSYEKL, per germline.